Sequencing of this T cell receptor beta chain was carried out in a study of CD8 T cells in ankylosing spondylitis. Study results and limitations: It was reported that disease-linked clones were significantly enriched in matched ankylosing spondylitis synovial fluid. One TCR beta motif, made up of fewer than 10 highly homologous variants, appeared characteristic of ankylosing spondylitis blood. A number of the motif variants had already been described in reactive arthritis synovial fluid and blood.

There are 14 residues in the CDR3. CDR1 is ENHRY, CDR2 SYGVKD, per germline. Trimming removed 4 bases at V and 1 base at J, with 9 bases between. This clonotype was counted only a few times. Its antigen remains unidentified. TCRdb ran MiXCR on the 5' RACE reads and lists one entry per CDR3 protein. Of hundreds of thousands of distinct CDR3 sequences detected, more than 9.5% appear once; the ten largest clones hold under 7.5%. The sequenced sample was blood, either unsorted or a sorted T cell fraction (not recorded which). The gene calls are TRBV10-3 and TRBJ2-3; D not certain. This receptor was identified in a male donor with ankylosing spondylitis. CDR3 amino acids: CAISASLGTDTQYF. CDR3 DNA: TGTGCCATCAGTGCGTCCCTAGGCACAGATACGCAGTATTTT.